This T cell receptor (beta chain) was recorded in a study of radiotherapy plus CTLA-4 blockade in lung cancer. On the study more broadly: Objective responses were seen in about a sixth of patients, disease control in about 33%. General observations from the study: Among blood TCR repertoires after radiotherapy plus ipilimumab, tumor-derived clones expanded. In blood, early T cell clone dynamics reportedly predicted response best, together with interferon-beta.

The germline V and J ends were trimmed by 5 bases and 0 bases, with 8 bases remaining between them. This CDR3 contains 13 residues. The germline V gene encodes CDR1 MNHEY and CDR2 SVGAGI. To note about this clone: The antigen is undetermined.

Sequencing was performed with immunoSEQ multiplex PCR; in TCRdb, only in-frame clones are kept and a portion is missing. The data contain 80,000 or so clones, 78% of them singletons. In chemo-refractory metastatic non-small-cell lung cancer, patients got ipilimumab CTLA-4 blockade together with focal radiation. The input for sequencing was peripheral blood, taken from a patient treated with radiotherapy plus ipilimumab. This receptor was obtained from a human donor with non-small cell lung cancer who had a partial response to radiotherapy plus ipilimumab. Some clones in this sample may be carry-over from other donors' samples. The chain couples TRBV6-5 to TRBJ2-7, with unresolved D. The DNA for the CDR3 is TGTGCCAGCAGTGAGCTCCCCTCCTACGAGCAGTACTTC. Its translation: CASSELPSYEQYF.